These 29 T cell receptor beta chains were all obtained from the same sample, sequenced in a study of cytomegalovirus exposure and HLA in healthy donors. The PCR had 60 Vbeta and 13 Jbeta primers. Profiling relied on immunoSEQ multiplex PCR, and the TCRdb table lists in-frame clones only, not all of them. The table shows 150,000 to 200,000 clones, with 68% occurring only once. Sequenced material: PBMCs. Every receptor here comes from a young man in good health and CMV-seropositive.

This chain joins TRBV5-5 and TRBJ2-1; perhaps TRBD1 as D (5 bases). In germline, CDR1 is SGHKS, CDR2 YYEKEE (reference sequence). V was clipped by 5 bases and J by 3 bases, with 18 bases between them. CDR3 size: 16 residues. In DNA, the CDR3 is TGTGCCAGCAGAAAAGACAGCACCGATTACTACAATGAGCAGTTCTTC. Protein sequence: CASRKDSTDYYNEQFF.

The chain carries TRBV28 and TRBJ1-4; D perhaps matches TRBD1 (6 bases). Trimming stripped 10 bases from V and 4 bases from J, with 16 bases between. Per the germline V gene, CDR1 is MDHEN and CDR2 is SYDVKM. This CDR3 comprises 14 residues. This CDR3 is CAITETGGNEKLFF. The CDR3 region has the DNA TGTGCCATCACTGAGACAGGAGGTAATGAAAAACTGTTTTTT.

The chain recombines TRBV19 with TRBJ1-2; 10 nucleotides agree with TRBD1. Per germline, CDR1 LNHDA and CDR2 SQIVND (reference sequence). This CDR3 spans 16 amino acids. The ends lost 7 bases at V and 6 bases at J; junction bases unmatched: 14. The CDR3 bases are TGTGCCAGTAAATTAGGGGCGACAGGGGGCAGTGATGGCTACACCTTC. It encodes CASKLGATGGSDGYTF.

This clone was picked up one time. J is TRBJ1-5 and V is TRBV5-1; a weak D match, TRBD1 (5 bases). Per the germline V gene, CDR1 is SGHRS and CDR2 is YFSETQ. Trimming cost V 3 bases and J 5 bases, with 15 bases left between them. This CDR3 is built from 15 residues. The CDR3 is CASSSTAGGDQPQHF. The CDR3 DNA reads as TGCGCCAGCAGCTCCACGGCGGGGGGTGATCAGCCCCAGCATTTT.

The CDR3, as DNA: TGTGCCATCAGAGAAGTCGGACATACTAACTATGGCTACACCTTC. Translation: CAIREVGHTNYGYTF. The chain employs TRBV10-3 and TRBJ1-2; D might be TRBD1 (5 bases). Trimming removed 6 bases from V and 0 bases from J, with 14 bases in between. The CDR3 runs 15 residues. Germline loops: CDR1 ENHRY, CDR2 SYGVKD.

Concerning this clone itself: Other nucleotide sequences in the sample specify the same CDR3. The chain is built from TRBV6-5 and TRBJ2-7; D might be TRBD1 (5 bases). Germline values: CDR1 MNHEY, CDR2 SVGAGI. Trimming removed 5 bases from V and 7 bases from J, with 12 bases in between. The length of the CDR3 is 12 residues. CDR3 amino acids: CASSQGPQEQYF. CDR3 nucleotides: TGTGCCAGCAGTCAGGGCCCCCAAGAGCAGTACTTC.

Written as DNA, the CDR3 is TGTGCCAGCAGCTCGTCAGGACTAGCACAAGAGACCCAGTACTTC. Residues: CASSSSGLAQETQYF. V is TRBV7-3 and J is TRBJ2-5, with 8 nucleotides matching TRBD2. V trimming: 4 bases; J trimming: 2 bases; junction bases outside the gene matches: 6. CDR3 size: 15 residues. Germline lookup yields CDR1 SGHTA and CDR2 FQGTGA.

The rearrangement joins TRBV15 to TRBJ1-4, with D possibly matching TRBD1 (5 bases). V was shortened by 0 bases and J by 7 bases, with 12 bases between the two germline ends. Per germline, CDR1 LNHNV and CDR2 YYDKDF (reference sequence). This CDR3 has 15 amino acids. CDR3 coding DNA: TGTGCCACCAGCAGAGATGCAGGGAGGTTTGAAAAACTGTTTTTT. The encoded protein is CATSRDAGRFEKLFF.

The chain recombines TRBV5-3 with TRBJ2-6; a weak D match, TRBD2 (5 bases). TRBV5-3 is flagged as an ORF with uncertain function. V lost 0 bases, J lost 0 bases, and 13 bases lay in between. The length of the CDR3 is 18 residues. The CDR3 is CARSLGPLRDSGANVLTF. The CDR3 nucleotides are TGTGCCAGAAGCTTGGGCCCCCTACGGGACTCTGGGGCCAACGTCCTGACTTTC.

The chain recombines TRBV7-8 with TRBJ1-1, with a possible D match to TRBD1 (5 bases). There are 15 residues in the CDR3. Between the trimmed V and J ends, which lost 5 bases and 0 bases, there was a span of 13 bases. Germline lookup yields CDR1 SGHVS and CDR2 FQNEAQ. This CDR3 reads CASSPYRQMNTEAFF. Here the CDR3 DNA reads TGTGCCAGCAGCCCCTACAGGCAGATGAACACTGAAGCTTTCTTT.

This clone appeared a few times. CDR3 sequence (DNA): TGTGCCACCTCAAGCGGGAGGGGGGCCGGGGAGCTGTTTTTT. Amino acids: CATSSGRGAGELFF. The V and J genes are TRBV19 and TRBJ2-2; 10 nucleotides agree with TRBD2. V shed 10 bases and J 6 bases; nucleotides not matched to a gene: 8. Germline V gives CDR1 LNHDA, CDR2 SQIVND (reference sequence). CDR3 length equals 14 residues.

About this clone: The sample holds other DNA sequences that translate to the same CDR3. This sequence joins TRBV6-1 and TRBJ2-7; 12 bases are a match to TRBD2. The V segment lost 3 bases and the J segment 0 bases; nucleotides outside the gene matches: 0. Germline V gene sequence: CDR1 MNHNS, CDR2 SASEGT. The CDR3 has 15 residues. The DNA for the CDR3 is TGTGCCAGCAGTGAGGGACTAGCGGGCTCCTACGAGCAGTACTTC. Protein: CASSEGLAGSYEQYF.

This clone was detected only a few times. The rearrangement links TRBV5-1 to TRBJ2-5; 7 bases are a match to TRBD1. J was trimmed by 5 bases and V by 6 bases; bases with no gene match: 4. The CDR3 is 12 residues long. Per the germline V gene, CDR1 is SGHRS and CDR2 is YFSETQ. The CDR3 region is CASKGGSETQYF. As DNA, the CDR3 is TGCGCCAGCAAAGGGGGCTCTGAGACCCAGTACTTC.

This clone was seen only once. The chain uses TRBV6-6 and TRBJ1-6; the match to TRBD1 covers 7 bases. CDR3 length: 14 amino acids. The germline V gene encodes CDR1 MNHNY and CDR2 SVGAGI (reference sequence). V trimming: 6 bases; J trimming: 6 bases; junction bases outside the gene matches: 5. CDR3 DNA: TGTGCCAGCAGCCAGGGACAGATTAATTCACCCCTCCACTTT. It encodes CASSQGQINSPLHF.

The chain combines TRBV30 with TRBJ1-1, with D uncertain. V lost 4 bases and J lost 0, with 6 bases in between. The CDR3 sequence is 12 residues long. Per the germline V gene, CDR1 is GTSNPN and CDR2 is SVGIG (reference sequence). CDR3 nucleotides: TGTGCCTGGAAGCTCATGAACACTGAAGCTTTCTTT. This codes for CAWKLMNTEAFF.

The chain uses TRBV5-4 and TRBJ1-1, with TRBD1 matching 8 bases. Germline V gene data show CDR1 as SGHNT and CDR2 as YYREEE (reference sequence). J was trimmed by 3 bases and V by 4 bases; bases with no gene match: 2. This CDR3 has 13 residues. CDR3 region: CASSDRGYTEAFF. CDR3 DNA sequence: TGTGCCAGCAGCGACAGGGGTTACACTGAAGCTTTCTTT. The variable domain in full, completed from reference TRBV5-4 and TRBJ1-1, reads ETGVTQSPTHLIKTRGQQVTLRCSSQSGHNTVSWYQQALGQGPQFIFQYYREEENGRGNFPPRFSGLQFPNYSSELNVNALELDDSALYLCASSDRGYTEAFFGQGTRLTVV.

The J gene is TRBJ1-6, the V gene TRBV7-2; D is undetermined. This CDR3 has 13 amino acids. V lost 1 base, J lost 8 bases, and 6 bases lay in between. The V gene's germline CDR1 is SGHTA and CDR2 FQGNSA. The CDR3 reads CASSLESDSPLHF. The CDR3 DNA sequence: TGTGCCAGCAGCTTAGAGTCGGATTCACCCCTCCACTTT.

The chain couples TRBV6-5 to TRBJ1-2; a possible D gene is TRBD1 (5 bases). This CDR3 is 15 amino acids long. V lost 2 bases and J 4 bases, leaving 14 bases between the germline ends. Germline CDR1 reads MNHEY; CDR2 reads SVGAGI. CDR3 loop: CASSYRRDSVYGYTF. CDR3 DNA sequence: TGTGCCAGCAGTTACCGAAGAGACAGCGTCTATGGCTACACCTTC.

The sample holds one count of this clone. The rearrangement uses TRBV4-1 and TRBJ2-6; the D gene is possibly TRBD2 (5 bases). Trimming left V 1 base short and J 1 base short, with 20 bases between. CDR1 MGHRA and CDR2 YSYEKL come from the germline V gene. This CDR3 is 20 amino acids long. DNA for the CDR3: TGCGCCAGCAGCCAAGTTTTAAAGGCACAGAGGGCATCTGGGGCCAACGTCCTGACTTTC. Its translation is CASSQVLKAQRASGANVLTF.

The V gene is TRBV11-2, the J gene TRBJ2-4, with 7 bases that match TRBD2. With V trimmed by 3 bases and J by 8 bases, 13 bases remained unmatched. Germline lookup yields CDR1 SGHAT and CDR2 FQNNGV. The CDR3 length is 16 residues. The CDR3 sequence is CASSFGLAELGDIQYF. In nucleotides, the CDR3 is TGTGCCAGCAGCTTCGGCCTAGCGGAATTGGGGGACATTCAGTACTTC.

The chain employs TRBV5-1 and TRBJ2-3, with D perhaps TRBD2 (6 bases). Germline loops: CDR1 SGHRS, CDR2 YFSETQ. V was cut by 2 bases and J by 6 bases, with 13 bases left in between. The length of the CDR3 is 14 residues. CDR3 loop: CASSLGRSIDTQYF. The CDR3 region has the DNA TGCGCCAGCAGCTTAGGGAGGTCAATCGATACGCAGTATTTT.

V is TRBV9 and J is TRBJ2-1, with TRBD2 matching 7 bases. Germline CDR1 is SGDLS and CDR2 is YYNGEE. V was pared by 3 bases and J by 2 bases, with 2 bases of the junction left unmatched. The CDR3 has 14 residues. This CDR3 reads CASSDGTTYNEQFF. Written as DNA, the CDR3 is TGTGCCAGCAGCGACGGGACTACCTACAATGAGCAGTTCTTC.

The chain has TRBV30 and TRBJ1-1, with D maybe TRBD1 (6 bases). Germline V lookup: CDR1 GTSNPN, CDR2 SVGIG (reference sequence). The CDR3 runs 19 residues. Trimming stripped 3 bases from V and 0 bases from J, with 26 bases between. CDR3 in DNA: TGTGCCTGGAGGGTAGATTGGACAGCCGACCCATGGATGAACACTGAAGCTTTCTTT. Residues: CAWRVDWTADPWMNTEAFF.

This chain links TRBV5-1 with TRBJ2-2, with D tentatively TRBD2 (6 bases). Germline values: CDR1 SGHRS, CDR2 YFSETQ. Trimming took off 6 bases at V and 2 bases at J, with 11 bases between the two ends. The CDR3 has 14 residues. CDR3 region: CASTGLANTGELFF. In nucleotides, the CDR3 is TGCGCCAGCACGGGACTCGCCAACACCGGGGAGCTGTTTTTT.

The rearrangement uses TRBV4-1 and TRBJ2-1; D may be TRBD2 (6 bases). Looked up from germline, CDR1 is MGHRA and CDR2 is YSYEKL. The CDR3 contains 16 residues. With 6 bases removed from V and 0 bases from J, the gap between germline ends came to 15 bases. CDR3 loop: CASSYPGLSSYNEQFF. Written as DNA, the CDR3 is TGCGCCAGCAGTTACCCGGGACTTAGCTCCTACAATGAGCAGTTCTTC.

The chain employs TRBV2 and TRBJ2-7, with 7 bases lining up with TRBD1. J gave up 4 bases and V 5 bases, and 8 bases lay outside the gene matches. The CDR3 covers 14 residues. CDR1 is SNHLY, CDR2 FYNNEI, per germline. The CDR3 sequence: CASSQQGMVYEQYF. In nucleotides, the CDR3 is TGTGCCAGCAGTCAACAGGGGATGGTGTACGAGCAGTACTTC.

This chain links TRBV28 with TRBJ1-1; weak D call: TRBD1 (6 bases). Germline lookup yields CDR1 MDHEN and CDR2 SYDVKM. With 5 bases removed from V and 0 bases from J, the gap between germline ends came to 16 bases. The CDR3 has 16 amino acids. CDR3 residues: CASSVIGQTLNTEAFF. CDR3 DNA: TGTGCCAGCAGTGTAATCGGACAGACATTGAACACTGAAGCTTTCTTT.

The J gene is TRBJ2-7, the V gene TRBV4-1; 11 positions agree with TRBD2. Losses at the gene ends were 10 bases for V and 0 bases for J; bases not matched to a gene: 20. The CDR3 loop spans 19 amino acids. Germline CDR1 and CDR2: MGHRA and YSYEKL. In DNA, the CDR3 is TGCGCCATCTCTTGGTGGACTAGCGGGTCGATACTGAGCTCCTACGAGCAGTACTTC. Its protein is CAISWWTSGSILSSYEQYF.

This rearrangement joins TRBV28 to TRBJ1-2; 7 positions agree with TRBD1. This CDR3 spans 15 amino acids. V was pared by 10 bases and J by 1 base, with 12 bases of the junction left unmatched. The germline V gene encodes CDR1 MDHEN and CDR2 SYDVKM. In DNA form, the CDR3 reads TGTGCCACCCAAGGAGGGGGCATCAGTAACTATGGCTACACCTTC. Translation gives CATQGGGISNYGYTF.